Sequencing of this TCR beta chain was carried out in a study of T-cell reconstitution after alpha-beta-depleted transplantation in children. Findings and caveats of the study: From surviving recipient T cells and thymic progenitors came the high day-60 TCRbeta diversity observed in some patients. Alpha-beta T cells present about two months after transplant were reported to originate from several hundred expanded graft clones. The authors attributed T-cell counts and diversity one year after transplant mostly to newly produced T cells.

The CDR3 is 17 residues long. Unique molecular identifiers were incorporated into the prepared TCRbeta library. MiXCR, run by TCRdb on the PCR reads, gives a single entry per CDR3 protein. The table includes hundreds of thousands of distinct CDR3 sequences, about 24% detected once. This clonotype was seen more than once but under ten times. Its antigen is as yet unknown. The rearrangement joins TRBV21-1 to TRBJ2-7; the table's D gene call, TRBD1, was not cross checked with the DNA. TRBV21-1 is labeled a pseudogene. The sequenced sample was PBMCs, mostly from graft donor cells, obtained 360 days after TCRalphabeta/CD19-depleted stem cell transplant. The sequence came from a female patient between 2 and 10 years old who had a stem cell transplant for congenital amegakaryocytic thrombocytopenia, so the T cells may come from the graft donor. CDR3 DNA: TGTGCCAGCAGCACTCCTGACAGGGTTTGGAACTCCTACGAGCAGTACTTC. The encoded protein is CASSTPDRVWNSYEQYF.